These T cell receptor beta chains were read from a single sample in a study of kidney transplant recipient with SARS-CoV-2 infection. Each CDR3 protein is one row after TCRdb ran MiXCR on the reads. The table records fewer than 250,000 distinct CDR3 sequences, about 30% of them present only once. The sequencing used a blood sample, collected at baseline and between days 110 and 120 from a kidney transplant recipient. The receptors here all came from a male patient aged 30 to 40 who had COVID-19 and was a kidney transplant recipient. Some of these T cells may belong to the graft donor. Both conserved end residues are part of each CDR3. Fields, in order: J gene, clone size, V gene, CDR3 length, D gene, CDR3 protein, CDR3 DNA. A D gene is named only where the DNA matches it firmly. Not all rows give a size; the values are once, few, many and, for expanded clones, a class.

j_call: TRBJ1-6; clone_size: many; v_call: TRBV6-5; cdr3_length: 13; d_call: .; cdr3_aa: CASSYGGASPLHF; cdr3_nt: TGTGCCAGCAGTTACGGAGGGGCTTCACCCCTCCACTTT
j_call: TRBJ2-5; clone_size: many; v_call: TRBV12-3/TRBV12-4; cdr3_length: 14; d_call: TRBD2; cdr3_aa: CASRNSGSPETQYF; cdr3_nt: TGTGCCAGCAGGAATAGCGGGAGTCCAGAGACCCAGTACTTC
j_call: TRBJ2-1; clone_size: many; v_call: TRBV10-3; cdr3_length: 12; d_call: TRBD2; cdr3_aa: CAIRGRGDEQFF; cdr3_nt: TGTGCCATCAGAGGACGGGGGGATGAGCAGTTCTTC
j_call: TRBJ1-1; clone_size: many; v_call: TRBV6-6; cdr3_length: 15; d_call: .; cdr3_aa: CASSYPAGQNTEAFF; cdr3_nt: TGTGCCAGCAGTTACCCGGCGGGCCAGAACACTGAAGCTTTCTTT
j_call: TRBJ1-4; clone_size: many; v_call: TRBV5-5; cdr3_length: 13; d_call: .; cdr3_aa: CASSLARGEKLFF; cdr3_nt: TGTGCCAGCAGCTTGGCCAGGGGTGAAAAACTGTTTTTT
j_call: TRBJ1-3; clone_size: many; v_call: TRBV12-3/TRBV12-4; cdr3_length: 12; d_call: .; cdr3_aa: CASISHGNTIYF; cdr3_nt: TGTGCCAGCATTTCTCATGGAAACACCATATATTTT
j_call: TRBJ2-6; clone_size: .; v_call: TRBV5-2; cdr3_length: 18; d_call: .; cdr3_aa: CASNAPESTQSRANVLTF; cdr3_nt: TGTGCCAGCAACGCCCCGGAGAGTACACAAAGTCGGGCCAACGTCCTGACTTTC
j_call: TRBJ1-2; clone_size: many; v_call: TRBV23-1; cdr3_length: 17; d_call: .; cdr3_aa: CASSVTVLRRKTYGYTF; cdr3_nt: TGCGCCAGCAGTGTTACCGTGCTACGCAGAAAGACCTATGGCTACACCTTC
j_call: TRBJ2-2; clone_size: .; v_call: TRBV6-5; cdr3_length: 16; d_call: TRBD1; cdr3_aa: CASRPDRGVNTGELFF; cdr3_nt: TGTGCCAGCAGACCGGACAGGGGGGTTAACACCGGGGAGCTGTTTTTT
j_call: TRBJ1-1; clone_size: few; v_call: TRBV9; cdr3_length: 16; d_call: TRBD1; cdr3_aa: CASSLGQGVKSTEAFF; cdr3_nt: TGTGCCAGCAGCCTGGGACAGGGGGTGAAGAGCACTGAAGCTTTCTTT
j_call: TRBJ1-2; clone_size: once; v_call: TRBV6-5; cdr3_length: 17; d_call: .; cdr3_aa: CASSRSPSMRKTYGYTF; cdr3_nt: TGTGCCAGCAGTCGTAGTCCCTCTATGCGAAAGACCTATGGCTACACCTTC
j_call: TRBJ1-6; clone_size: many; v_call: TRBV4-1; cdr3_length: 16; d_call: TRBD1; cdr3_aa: CASSPGQGDGNSPLHF; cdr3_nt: TGCGCCAGCAGCCCGGGACAGGGGGACGGTAATTCACCCCTCCACTTT
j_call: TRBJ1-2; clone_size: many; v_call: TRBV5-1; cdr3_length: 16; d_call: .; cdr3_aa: CASGLVSVRKTYGYTF; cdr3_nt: TGCGCCAGCGGGCTGGTATCGGTTCGAAAGACCTATGGCTACACCTTC
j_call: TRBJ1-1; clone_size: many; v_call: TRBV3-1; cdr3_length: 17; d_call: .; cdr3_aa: CASSPADPISIRTEAFF; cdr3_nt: TGTGCCAGCAGCCCTGCGGATCCCATTTCAATTCGCACTGAAGCTTTCTTT
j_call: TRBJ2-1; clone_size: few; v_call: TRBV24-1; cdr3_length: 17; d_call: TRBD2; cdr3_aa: CATSGGTSGEGISEQFF; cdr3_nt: TGTGCCACCAGTGGCGGGACTAGCGGAGAGGGGATCTCTGAGCAGTTCTTC
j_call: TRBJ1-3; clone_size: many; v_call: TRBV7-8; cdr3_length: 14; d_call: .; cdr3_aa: CASSSPRGGNTIYF; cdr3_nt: TGTGCCAGCAGCTCACCAAGGGGCGGAAACACCATATATTTT
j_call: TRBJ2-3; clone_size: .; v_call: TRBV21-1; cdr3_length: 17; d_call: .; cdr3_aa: CASSSILATVVQDTQYF; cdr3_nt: TGTGCCAGCAGCAGCATCCTAGCTACAGTCGTGCAAGATACGCAGTATTTT
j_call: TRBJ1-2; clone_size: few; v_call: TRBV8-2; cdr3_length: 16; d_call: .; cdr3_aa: CGSPPFDSRKTYGYTF; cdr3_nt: TGTGGCAGTCCTCCCTTTGATAGCCGAAAGACCTATGGCTACACCTTC
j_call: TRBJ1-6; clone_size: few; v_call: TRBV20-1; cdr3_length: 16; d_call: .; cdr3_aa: CSARDPAGSYNSPLHF; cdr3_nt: TGCAGTGCTAGAGATCCGGCGGGCTCCTATAATTCACCCCTCCACTTT
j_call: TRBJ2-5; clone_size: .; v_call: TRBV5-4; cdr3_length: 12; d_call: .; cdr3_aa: CASSSYRETQYF; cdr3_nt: TGTGCCAGCAGCTCCTATCGGGAGACCCAGTACTTC
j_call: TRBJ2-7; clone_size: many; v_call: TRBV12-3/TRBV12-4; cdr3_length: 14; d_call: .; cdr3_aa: CASSFGGVNYEQYF; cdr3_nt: TGTGCCAGCAGTTTTGGAGGGGTCAACTACGAGCAGTACTTC
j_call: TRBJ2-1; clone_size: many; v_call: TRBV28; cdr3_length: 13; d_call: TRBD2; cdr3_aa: CASSLWLAEEQFF; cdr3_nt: TGTGCCAGCAGTTTATGGCTAGCGGAGGAGCAGTTCTTC
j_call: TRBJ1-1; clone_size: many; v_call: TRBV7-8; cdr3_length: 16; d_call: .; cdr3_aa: CASSLVRGRTNTEAFF; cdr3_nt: TGTGCCAGCAGCTTAGTCCGCGGCAGGACGAACACTGAAGCTTTCTTT
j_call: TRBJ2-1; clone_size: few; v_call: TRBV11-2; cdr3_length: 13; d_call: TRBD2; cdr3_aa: CASTTGTRNEQFF; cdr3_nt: TGTGCCAGCACCACCGGGACTAGGAATGAGCAGTTCTTC
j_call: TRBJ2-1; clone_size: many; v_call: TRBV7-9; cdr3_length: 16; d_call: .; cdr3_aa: CASSVGWGREYNEQFF; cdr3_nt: TGTGCCAGCAGCGTAGGATGGGGGCGGGAATACAATGAGCAGTTCTTC
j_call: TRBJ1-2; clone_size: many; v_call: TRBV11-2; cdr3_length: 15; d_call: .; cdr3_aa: CASSLAREGDYGYTF; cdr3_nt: TGTGCCAGCAGCTTAGCCCGGGAGGGGGACTATGGCTACACCTTC
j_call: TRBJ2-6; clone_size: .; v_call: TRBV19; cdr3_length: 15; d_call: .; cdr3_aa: CASSNLVSGANVLTF; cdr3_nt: TGTGCCAGTAGTAATCTCGTCTCTGGGGCCAACGTCCTGACTTTC
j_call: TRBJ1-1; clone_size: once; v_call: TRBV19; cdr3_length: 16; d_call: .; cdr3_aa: CASSWSGRIMNTEAFF; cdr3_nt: TGTGCCAGTAGTTGGAGCGGGCGGATCATGAACACTGAAGCTTTCTTT
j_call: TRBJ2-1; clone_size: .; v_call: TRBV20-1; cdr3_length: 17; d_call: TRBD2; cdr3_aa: CSASGRERGMLANEQFF; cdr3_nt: TGCAGTGCTTCGGGGCGGGAGAGGGGAATGTTGGCCAATGAGCAGTTCTTC
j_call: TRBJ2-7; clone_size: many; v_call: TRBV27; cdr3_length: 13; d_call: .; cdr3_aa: CASSFGRAGEQYF; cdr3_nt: TGTGCCAGCAGTTTCGGCAGGGCGGGGGAGCAGTACTTC
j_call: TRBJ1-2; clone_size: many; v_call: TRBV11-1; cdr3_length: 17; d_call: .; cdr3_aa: CASSVACKAGKTYGYTF; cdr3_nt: TGTGCCAGCAGCGTCGCTTGTAAGGCTGGAAAGACCTATGGCTACACCTTC
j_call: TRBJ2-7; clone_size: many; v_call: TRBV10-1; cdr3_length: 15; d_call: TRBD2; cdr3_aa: CASSEREAGLGEQYF; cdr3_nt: TGCGCCAGCAGTGAACGGGAGGCGGGTCTGGGAGAGCAGTACTTC
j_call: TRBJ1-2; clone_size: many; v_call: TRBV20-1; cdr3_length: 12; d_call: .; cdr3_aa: CSAARSGDGYTF; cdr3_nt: TGCAGTGCCGCACGTAGCGGGGATGGCTACACCTTC
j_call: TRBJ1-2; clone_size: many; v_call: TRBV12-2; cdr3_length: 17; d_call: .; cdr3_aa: CASRKSKTPRKTYGYTF; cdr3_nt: TGTGCAAGTCGCAAGTCCAAGACTCCACGAAAGACCTATGGCTACACCTTC
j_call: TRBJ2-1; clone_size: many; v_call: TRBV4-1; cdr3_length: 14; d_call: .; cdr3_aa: CASQPRDQRREQFF; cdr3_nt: TGCGCCAGCCAGCCAAGAGATCAGAGGAGAGAGCAGTTCTTC
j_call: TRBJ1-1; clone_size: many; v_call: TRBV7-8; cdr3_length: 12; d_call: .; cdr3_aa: CASSPWATEAFF; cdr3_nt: TGTGCCAGCAGCCCCTGGGCCACTGAAGCTTTCTTT
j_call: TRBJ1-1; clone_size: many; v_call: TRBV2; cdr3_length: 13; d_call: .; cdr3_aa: CASRADMNTEAFF; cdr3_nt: TGTGCCAGCAGAGCTGACATGAACACTGAAGCTTTCTTT
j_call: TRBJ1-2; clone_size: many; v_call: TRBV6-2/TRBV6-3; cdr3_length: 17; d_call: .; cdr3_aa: CASSPGYCIGKTYGYTF; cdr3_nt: TGTGCCAGCAGTCCAGGGTACTGCATCGGAAAGACCTATGGCTACACCTTC
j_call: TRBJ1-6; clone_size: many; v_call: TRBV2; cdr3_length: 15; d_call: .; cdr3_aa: CASSVPRQGGSPLHF; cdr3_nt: TGTGCCAGCAGTGTTCCGCGGCAGGGTGGTTCACCCCTCCACTTT
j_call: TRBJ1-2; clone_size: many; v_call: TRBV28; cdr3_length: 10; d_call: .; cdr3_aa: CASAGVGYTF; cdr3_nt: TGTGCCAGCGCTGGGGTAGGCTACACCTTC
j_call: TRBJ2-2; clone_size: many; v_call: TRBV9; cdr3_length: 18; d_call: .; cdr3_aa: CASSVPKRSGANTGELFF; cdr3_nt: TGTGCCAGCAGCGTACCAAAGCGTTCAGGTGCGAACACCGGGGAGCTGTTTTTT
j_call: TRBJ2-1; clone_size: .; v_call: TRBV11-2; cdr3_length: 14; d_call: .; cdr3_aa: CASNLDTSIHEQFF; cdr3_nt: TGTGCCAGCAACTTAGATACTAGCATCCATGAGCAGTTCTTC
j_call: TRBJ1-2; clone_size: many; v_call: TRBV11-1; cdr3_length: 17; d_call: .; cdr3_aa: CASSQRCKAGKTYGYTF; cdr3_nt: TGTGCCAGCAGCCAACGTTGTAAGGCTGGAAAGACCTATGGCTACACCTTC
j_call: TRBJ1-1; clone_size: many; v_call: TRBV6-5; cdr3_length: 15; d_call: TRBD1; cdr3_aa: CASRDRQGRNTEAFF; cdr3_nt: TGTGCCAGCAGGGACAGACAGGGTCGGAACACTGAAGCTTTCTTT
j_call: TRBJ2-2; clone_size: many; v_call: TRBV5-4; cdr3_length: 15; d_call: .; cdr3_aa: CASRLGGFSGGELFF; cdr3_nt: TGTGCCAGCAGGCTTGGGGGCTTTTCTGGGGGGGAGCTGTTTTTT
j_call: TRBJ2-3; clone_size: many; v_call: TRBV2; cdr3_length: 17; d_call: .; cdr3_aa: CASSVVRSGGSTDTQYF; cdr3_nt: TGTGCCAGCAGTGTCGTCAGGAGCGGAGGTAGCACAGATACGCAGTATTTT
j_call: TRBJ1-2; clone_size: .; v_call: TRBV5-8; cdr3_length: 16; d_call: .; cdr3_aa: CASYGIHPRKTYGYTF; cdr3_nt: TGTGCCAGCTACGGGATTCATCCACGAAAGACCTATGGCTACACCTTC
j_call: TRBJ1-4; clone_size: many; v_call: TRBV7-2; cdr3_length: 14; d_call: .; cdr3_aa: CASSRDGRNEKLFF; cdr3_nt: TGTGCCAGCAGCCGGGACGGACGGAATGAAAAACTGTTTTTT
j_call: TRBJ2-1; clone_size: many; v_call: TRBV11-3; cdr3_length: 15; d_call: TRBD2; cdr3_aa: CASSLSGIPYNEQFF; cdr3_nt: TGTGCCAGCAGCCTTAGCGGGATCCCCTACAATGAGCAGTTCTTC
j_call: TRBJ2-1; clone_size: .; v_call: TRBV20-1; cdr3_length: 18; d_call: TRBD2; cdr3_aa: CSAGDGARLAGGGNEQFF; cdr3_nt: TGCAGTGCTGGAGATGGGGCTAGACTAGCGGGAGGTGGGAATGAGCAGTTCTTC
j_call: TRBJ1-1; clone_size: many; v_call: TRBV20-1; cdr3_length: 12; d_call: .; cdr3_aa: CSARGSNTEAFF; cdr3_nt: TGCAGTGCTAGGGGATCGAACACTGAAGCTTTCTTT
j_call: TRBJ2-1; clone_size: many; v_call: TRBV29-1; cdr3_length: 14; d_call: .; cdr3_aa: CSAEAGSSYNEQFF; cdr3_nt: TGCAGCGCCGAAGCCGGTAGCTCCTACAATGAGCAGTTCTTC
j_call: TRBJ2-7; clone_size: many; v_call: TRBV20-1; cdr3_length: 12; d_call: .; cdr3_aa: CSSPDQTYEQYF; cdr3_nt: TGCAGTTCCCCGGACCAGACCTACGAGCAGTACTTC
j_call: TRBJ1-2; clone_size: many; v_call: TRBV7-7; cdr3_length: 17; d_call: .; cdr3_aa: CASSVHAKCRKTYGYTF; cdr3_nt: TGTGCCAGCAGCGTTCACGCTAAGTGCCGAAAGACCTATGGCTACACCTTC
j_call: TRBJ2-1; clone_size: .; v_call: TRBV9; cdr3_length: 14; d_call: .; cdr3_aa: CASSVAGRGGEQFF; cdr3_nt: TGTGCCAGCAGCGTAGCAGGCAGGGGGGGTGAGCAGTTCTTC
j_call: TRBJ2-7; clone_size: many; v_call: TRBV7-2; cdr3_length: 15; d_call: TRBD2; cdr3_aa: CASSLLAGVAYEQYF; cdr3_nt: TGTGCCAGCAGCCTCTTAGCGGGTGTTGCCTACGAGCAGTACTTC
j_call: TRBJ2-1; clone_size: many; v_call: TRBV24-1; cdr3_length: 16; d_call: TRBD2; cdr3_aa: CATSDGGDFLGDEQFF; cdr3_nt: TGTGCCACCAGTGATGGGGGGGATTTTCTAGGGGATGAGCAGTTCTTC
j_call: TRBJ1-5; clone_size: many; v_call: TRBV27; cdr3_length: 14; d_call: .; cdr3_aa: CASSLRGSNQPQHF; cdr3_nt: TGTGCCAGCAGTTTAAGGGGTAGCAATCAGCCCCAGCATTTT
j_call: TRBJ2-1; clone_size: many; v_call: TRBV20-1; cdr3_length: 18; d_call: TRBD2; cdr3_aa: CSARGGTSGVSSYNEQFF; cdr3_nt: TGCAGTGCTAGAGGAGGGACTAGCGGGGTTAGCTCCTACAATGAGCAGTTCTTC